This T cell receptor (beta chain) was sequenced during a study of long-term antiretroviral therapy in people with HIV. Investigators performed immunoSEQ version v3.0 at survey level. It was roughly 40,000-55,000 T-cell genomes per sample that sequencing targeted. TCRdb's table, derived via immunoSEQ multiplex PCR, lists solely in-frame clones and lacks some. There are about 24,000 clones in the sample; around four fifths occur only once, and about 15% lies in the top ten. Donors each had at least one pre-ART PBMC sample and at least two post-ART ones. Germline lookup yields CDR1 LNHDA and CDR2 SQIVND (reference sequence). V lost 3 bases to trimming and J lost 7 bases; unmatched junction nucleotides: 6. The CDR3 is made up of 15 amino acids.

The chain combines TRBV19 with TRBJ2-7; 13 positions agree with TRBD2. The TCR comes from a man aged 25 to 40 with HIV. Sequencing was performed on unsorted PBMCs, taken around 4.3 years after starting antiretroviral therapy. The CDR3 region has the DNA TGTGCCAGTAGTATGAGGGGACTAGCGGGGTGGGAGCAGTACTTC. This codes for CASSMRGLAGWEQYF.